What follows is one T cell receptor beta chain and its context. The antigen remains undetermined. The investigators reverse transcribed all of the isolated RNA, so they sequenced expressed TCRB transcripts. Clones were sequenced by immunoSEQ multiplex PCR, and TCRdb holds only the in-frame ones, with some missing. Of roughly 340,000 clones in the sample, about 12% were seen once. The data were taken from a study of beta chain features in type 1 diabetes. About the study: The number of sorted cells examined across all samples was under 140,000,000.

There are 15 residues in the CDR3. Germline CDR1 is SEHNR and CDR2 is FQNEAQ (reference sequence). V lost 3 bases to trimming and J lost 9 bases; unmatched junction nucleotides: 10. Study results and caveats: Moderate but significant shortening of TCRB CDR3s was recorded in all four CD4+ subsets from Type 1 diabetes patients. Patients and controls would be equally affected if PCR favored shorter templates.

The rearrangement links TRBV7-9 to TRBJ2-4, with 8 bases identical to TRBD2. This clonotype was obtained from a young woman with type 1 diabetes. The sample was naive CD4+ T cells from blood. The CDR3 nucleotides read TGTGCCAGCAGCTTTTTTACCGGGGGGGCCGTCATTCAGTACTTC. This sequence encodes CASSFFTGGAVIQYF.